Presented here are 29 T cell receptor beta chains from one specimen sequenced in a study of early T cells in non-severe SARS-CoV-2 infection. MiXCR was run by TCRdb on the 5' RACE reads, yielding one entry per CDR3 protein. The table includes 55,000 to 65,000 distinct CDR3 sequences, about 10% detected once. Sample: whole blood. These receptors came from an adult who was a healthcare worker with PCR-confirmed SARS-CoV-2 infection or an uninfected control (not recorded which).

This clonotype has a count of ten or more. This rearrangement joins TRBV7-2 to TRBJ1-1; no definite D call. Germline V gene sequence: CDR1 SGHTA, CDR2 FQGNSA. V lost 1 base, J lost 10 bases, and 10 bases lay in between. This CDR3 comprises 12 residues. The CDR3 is CASSLVGWVAFF. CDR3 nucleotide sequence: TGTGCCAGCAGCTTAGTGGGGTGGGTAGCTTTCTTT. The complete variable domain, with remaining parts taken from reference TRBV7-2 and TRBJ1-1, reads GAGVSQSPSNKVTEKGKDVELRCDPISGHTALYWYRQSLGQGLEFLIYFQGNSAPDKSGLPSDRFSAERTGGSVSTLTIQRTQQEDSAVYLCASSLVGWVAFFGQGTRLTVV.

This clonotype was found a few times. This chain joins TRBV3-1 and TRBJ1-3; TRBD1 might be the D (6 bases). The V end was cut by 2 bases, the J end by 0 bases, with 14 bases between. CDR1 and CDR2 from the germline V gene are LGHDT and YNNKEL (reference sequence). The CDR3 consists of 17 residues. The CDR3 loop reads CASSQPLGAFSGNTIYF. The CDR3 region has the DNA TGTGCCAGCAGCCAACCGTTGGGGGCCTTCTCTGGAAACACCATATATTTT.

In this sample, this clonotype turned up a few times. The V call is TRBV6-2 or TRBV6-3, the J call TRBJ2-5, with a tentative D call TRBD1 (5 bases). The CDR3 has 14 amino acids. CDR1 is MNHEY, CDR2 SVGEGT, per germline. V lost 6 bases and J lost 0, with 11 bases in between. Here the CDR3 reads CASSHRQYQETQYF. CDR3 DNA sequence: TGTGCCAGCAGCCATAGACAGTACCAAGAGACCCAGTACTTC.

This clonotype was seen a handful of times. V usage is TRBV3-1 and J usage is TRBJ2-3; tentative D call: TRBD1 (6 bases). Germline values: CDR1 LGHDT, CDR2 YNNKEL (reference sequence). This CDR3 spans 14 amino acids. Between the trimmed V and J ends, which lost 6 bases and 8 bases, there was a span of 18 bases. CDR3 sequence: CASSPMAGVGTQYF. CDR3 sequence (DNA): TGTGCCAGCAGTCCTATGGCAGGGGTGGGTACGCAGTATTTT.

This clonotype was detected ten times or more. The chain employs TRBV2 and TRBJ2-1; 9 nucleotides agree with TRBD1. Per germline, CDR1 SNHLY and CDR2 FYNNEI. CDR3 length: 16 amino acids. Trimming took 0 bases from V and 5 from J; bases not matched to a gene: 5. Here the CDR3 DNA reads TGTGCCAGCAGTGAAGCAGGACAGGGGTGGAACAATGAGCAGTTCTTC. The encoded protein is CASSEAGQGWNNEQFF.

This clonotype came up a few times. This CDR3 reads CASGLGVGPHEKLFF. The CDR3 region has the DNA TGTGCTAGTGGTTTGGGCGTGGGTCCTCATGAAAAACTGTTTTTT. The chain couples TRBV12-5 to TRBJ1-4; D is unresolved. The CDR3 length is 15 residues. Trimming cost V 1 base and J 6 bases, with 12 bases left between them. From germline, CDR1 is LGHNT and CDR2 FRNRAP.

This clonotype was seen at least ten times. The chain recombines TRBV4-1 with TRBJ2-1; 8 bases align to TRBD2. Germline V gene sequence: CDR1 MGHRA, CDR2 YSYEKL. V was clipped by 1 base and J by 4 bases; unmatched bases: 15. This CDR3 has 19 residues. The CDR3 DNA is TGCGCCAGCAGCCAAGGGCGCCTAGCGGGCGGGTTTTCGTACAATGAGCAGTTCTTC. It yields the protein CASSQGRLAGGFSYNEQFF.

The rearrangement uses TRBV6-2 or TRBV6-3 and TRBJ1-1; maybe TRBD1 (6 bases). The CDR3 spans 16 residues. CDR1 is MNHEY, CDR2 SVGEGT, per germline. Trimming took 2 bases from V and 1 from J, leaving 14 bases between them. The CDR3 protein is CASSYQPRGRNTEAFF. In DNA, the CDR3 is TGTGCCAGCAGTTACCAGCCCCGGGGGCGGAACACTGAAGCTTTCTTT.

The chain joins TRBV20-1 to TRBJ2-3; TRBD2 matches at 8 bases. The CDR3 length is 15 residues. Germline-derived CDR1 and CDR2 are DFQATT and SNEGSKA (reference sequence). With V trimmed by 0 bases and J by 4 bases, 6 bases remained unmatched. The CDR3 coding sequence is TGCAGTGCTAGAGATCCTACGGGAGGGCCAGATACGCAGTATTTT. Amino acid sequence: CSARDPTGGPDTQYF.

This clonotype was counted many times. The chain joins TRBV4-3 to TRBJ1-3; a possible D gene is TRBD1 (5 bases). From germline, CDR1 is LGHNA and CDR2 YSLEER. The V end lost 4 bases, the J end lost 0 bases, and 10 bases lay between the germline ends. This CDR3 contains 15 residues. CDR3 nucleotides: TGCGCCAGCAGCCGGGGGAACCCCTCTGGAAACACCATATATTTT. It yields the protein CASSRGNPSGNTIYF.

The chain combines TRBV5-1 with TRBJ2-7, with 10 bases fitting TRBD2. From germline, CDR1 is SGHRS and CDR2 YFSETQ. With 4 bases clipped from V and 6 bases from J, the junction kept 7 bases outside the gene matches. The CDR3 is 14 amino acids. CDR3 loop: CASSRTSGISEQYF. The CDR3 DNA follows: TGCGCCAGCAGCCGGACTAGCGGAATCAGCGAGCAGTACTTC.

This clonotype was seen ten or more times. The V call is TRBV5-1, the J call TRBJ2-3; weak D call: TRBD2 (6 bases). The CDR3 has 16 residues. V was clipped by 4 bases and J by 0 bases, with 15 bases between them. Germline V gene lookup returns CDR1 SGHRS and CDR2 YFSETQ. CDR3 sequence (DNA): TGCGCCAGCAGCCCGCCCCGCCGGGAGAGCACAGATACGCAGTATTTT. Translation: CASSPPRRESTDTQYF. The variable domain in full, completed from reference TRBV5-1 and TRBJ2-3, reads KAGVTQTPRYLIKTRGQQVTLSCSPISGHRSVSWYQQTPGQGLQFLFEYFSETQRNKGNFPGRFSGRQFSNSRSEMNVSTLELGDSALYLCASSPPRRESTDTQYFGPGTRLTVL.

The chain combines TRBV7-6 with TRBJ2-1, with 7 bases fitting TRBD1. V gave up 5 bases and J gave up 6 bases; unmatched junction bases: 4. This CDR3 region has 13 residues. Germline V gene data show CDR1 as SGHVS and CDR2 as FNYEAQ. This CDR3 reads CASSPRDSNEQFF. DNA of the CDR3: TGTGCCAGCAGCCCCCGGGACAGCAATGAGCAGTTCTTC.

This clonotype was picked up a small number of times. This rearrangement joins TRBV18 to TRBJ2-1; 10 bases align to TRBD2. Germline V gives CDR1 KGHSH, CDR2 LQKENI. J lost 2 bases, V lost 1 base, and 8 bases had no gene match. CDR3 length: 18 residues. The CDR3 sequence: CASSPQIAGGQAYNEQFF. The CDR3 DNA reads TGTGCCAGCTCACCACAGATAGCGGGAGGACAAGCCTACAATGAGCAGTTCTTC.

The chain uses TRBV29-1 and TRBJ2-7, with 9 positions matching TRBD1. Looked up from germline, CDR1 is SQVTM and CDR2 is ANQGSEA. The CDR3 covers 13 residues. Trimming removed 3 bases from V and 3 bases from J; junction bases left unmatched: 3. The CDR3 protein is CSVDSGQGYEQYF. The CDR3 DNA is TGCAGCGTTGATTCGGGACAGGGCTACGAGCAGTACTTC.

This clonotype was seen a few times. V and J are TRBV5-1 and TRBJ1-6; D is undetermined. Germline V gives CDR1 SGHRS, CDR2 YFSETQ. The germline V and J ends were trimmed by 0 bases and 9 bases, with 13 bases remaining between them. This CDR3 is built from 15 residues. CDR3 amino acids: CASSLDLGSSSPLHF. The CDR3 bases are TGCGCCAGCAGCTTGGATCTGGGATCGAGTTCACCCCTCCACTTT. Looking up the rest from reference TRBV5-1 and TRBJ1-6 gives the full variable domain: KAGVTQTPRYLIKTRGQQVTLSCSPISGHRSVSWYQQTPGQGLQFLFEYFSETQRNKGNFPGRFSGRQFSNSRSEMNVSTLELGDSALYLCASSLDLGSSSPLHFGNGTRLTVT.

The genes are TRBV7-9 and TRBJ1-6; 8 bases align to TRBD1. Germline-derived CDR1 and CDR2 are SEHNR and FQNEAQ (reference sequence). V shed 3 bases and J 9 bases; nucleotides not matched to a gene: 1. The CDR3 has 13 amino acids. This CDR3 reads CASSLGQASPLHF. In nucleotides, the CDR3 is TGTGCCAGCAGCTTGGGACAGGCTTCACCCCTCCACTTT.

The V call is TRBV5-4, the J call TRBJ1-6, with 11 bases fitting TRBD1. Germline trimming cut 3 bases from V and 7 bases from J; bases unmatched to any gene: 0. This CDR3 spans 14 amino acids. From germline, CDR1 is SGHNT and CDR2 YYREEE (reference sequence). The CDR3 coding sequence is TGTGCCAGCAGCTGGGACAGGGGGAATTCACCCCTCCACTTT. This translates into CASSWDRGNSPLHF.

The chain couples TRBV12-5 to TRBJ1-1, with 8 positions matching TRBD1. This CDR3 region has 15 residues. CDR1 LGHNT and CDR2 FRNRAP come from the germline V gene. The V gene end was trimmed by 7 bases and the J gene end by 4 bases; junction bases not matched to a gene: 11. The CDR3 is CASAHETGDLTEAFF. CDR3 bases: TGTGCTAGTGCCCATGAGACAGGGGATCTCACTGAAGCTTTCTTT.

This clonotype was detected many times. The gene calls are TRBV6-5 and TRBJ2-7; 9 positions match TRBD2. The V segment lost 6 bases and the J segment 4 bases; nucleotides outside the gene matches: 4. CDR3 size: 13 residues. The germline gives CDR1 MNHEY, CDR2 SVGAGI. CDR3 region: CASRTSGRYEQYF. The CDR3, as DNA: TGTGCCAGCAGAACTAGCGGGCGGTACGAGCAGTACTTC.

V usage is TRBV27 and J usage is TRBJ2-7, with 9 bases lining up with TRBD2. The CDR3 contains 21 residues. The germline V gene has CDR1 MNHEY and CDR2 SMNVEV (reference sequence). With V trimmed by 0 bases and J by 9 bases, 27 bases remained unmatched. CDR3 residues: CASSLSPPGTSFAAPSVSQYF. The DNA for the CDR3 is TGTGCCAGCAGTTTATCACCCCCCGGGACTAGCTTCGCCGCGCCCTCTGTATCGCAGTACTTC.

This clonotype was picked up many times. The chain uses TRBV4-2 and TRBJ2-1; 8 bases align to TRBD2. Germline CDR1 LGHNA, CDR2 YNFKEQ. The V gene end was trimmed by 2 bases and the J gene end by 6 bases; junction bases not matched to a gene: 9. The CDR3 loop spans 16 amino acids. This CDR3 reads CASSQPGLVNGNEQFF. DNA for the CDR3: TGTGCCAGCAGCCAACCGGGACTAGTTAATGGCAATGAGCAGTTCTTC.

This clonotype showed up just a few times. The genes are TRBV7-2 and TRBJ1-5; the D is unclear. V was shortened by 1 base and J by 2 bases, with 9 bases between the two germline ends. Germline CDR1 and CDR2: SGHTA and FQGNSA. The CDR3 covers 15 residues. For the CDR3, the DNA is TGTGCCAGCAGCTTAGTATTTGGGGGCAATCAGCCCCAGCATTTT. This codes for CASSLVFGGNQPQHF.

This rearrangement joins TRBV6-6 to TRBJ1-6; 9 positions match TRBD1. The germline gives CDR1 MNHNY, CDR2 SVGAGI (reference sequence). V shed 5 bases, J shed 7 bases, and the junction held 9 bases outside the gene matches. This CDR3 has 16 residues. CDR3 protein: CASSLLKTGGNSPLHF. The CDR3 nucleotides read TGTGCCAGCAGTCTCCTGAAGACAGGGGGAAATTCACCCCTCCACTTT.

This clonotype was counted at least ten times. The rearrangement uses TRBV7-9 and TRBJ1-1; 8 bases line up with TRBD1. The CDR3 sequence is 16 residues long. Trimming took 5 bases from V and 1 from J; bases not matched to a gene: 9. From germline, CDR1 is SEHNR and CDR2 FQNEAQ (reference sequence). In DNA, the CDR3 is TGTGCCAGCAGCCCCAGGACAGGGTGGGGGAACACTGAAGCTTTCTTT. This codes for CASSPRTGWGNTEAFF.

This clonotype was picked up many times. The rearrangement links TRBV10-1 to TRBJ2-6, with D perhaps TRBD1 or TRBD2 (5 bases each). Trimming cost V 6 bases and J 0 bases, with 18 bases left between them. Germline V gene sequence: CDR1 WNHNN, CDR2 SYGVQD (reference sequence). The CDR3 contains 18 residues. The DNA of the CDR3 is TGCGCCAGCAGGGTACCGGGGCAGAAAAGCTCTGGGGCCAACGTCCTGACTTTC. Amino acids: CASRVPGQKSSGANVLTF.

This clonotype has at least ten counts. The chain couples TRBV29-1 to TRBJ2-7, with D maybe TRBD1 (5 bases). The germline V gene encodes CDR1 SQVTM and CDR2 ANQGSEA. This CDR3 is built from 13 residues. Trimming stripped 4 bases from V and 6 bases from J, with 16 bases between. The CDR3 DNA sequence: TGCAGCGTTGTCATAACAGGTTTAGGCGAGCAGTACTTC. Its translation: CSVVITGLGEQYF.

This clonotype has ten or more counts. The CDR3 spells CASSSAGDSYNEQFF. Written as DNA, the CDR3 is TGTGCCAGCAGCTCCGCAGGGGACAGCTACAATGAGCAGTTCTTC. J is TRBJ2-1 and V is TRBV7-9, with TRBD1 matching 7 bases. V shed 4 bases and J 3 bases; nucleotides not matched to a gene: 6. Germline CDR1 is SEHNR and CDR2 is FQNEAQ (reference sequence). This CDR3 spans 15 amino acids. Filled out from reference TRBV7-9 and TRBJ2-1, the complete variable domain reads DTGVSQNPRHKITKRGQNVTFRCDPISEHNRLYWYRQTLGQGPEFLTYFQNEAQLEKSRLLSDRFSAERPKGSFSTLEIQRTEQGDSAMYLCASSSAGDSYNEQFFGPGTRLTVL.

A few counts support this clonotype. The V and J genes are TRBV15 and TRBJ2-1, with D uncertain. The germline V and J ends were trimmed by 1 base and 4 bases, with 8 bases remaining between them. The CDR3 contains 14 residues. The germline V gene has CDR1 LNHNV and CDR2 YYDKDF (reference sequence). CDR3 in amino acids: CATSRGQGYNEQFF. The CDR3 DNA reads TGTGCCACCAGCAGAGGACAAGGTTACAATGAGCAGTTCTTC.